The 3 T cell receptor beta chains presented below share a single source sample, sequenced in a study of glioma-infiltrating T cells after dendritic cell vaccination. Some clones are missing from TCRdb's copy, which holds only in-frame ones; the method was immunoSEQ multiplex PCR. The sample consists of some 70,000 clones, around 81% of them appearing once. This specimen consisted of blood, obtained before dendritic cell vaccination. The receptors originated from a human donor with glioblastoma.

This clone was picked up a small number of times. The CDR3 nucleotides are TGTGCCAGCAGCACTCGGACAGGGGACGGAAACACCATATATTTT. Its protein product is CASSTRTGDGNTIYF. The rearrangement joins TRBV7-2 to TRBJ1-3, with 9 bases that match TRBD1. The CDR3 is 15 amino acids. The V gene end was trimmed by 5 bases and the J gene end by 4 bases; junction bases not matched to a gene: 6. Germline V gives CDR1 SGHTA, CDR2 FQGNSA.

V gene TRBV4-1 combines with J gene TRBJ1-1; no reliable D call. Trimming left V 0 bases short and J 1 base short, with 9 bases between. CDR1 is MGHRA, CDR2 YSYEKL, per germline. The CDR3 extends over 15 amino acids. CDR3 nucleotide sequence: TGCGCCAGCAGCCAAGATCCGGCGGAGAACACTGAAGCTTTCTTT. Translated: CASSQDPAENTEAFF.

This rearrangement joins TRBV7-2 to TRBJ2-2; 7 bases line up with TRBD2. The CDR3 is made up of 14 amino acids. V was pared by 5 bases and J by 5 bases, with 5 bases of the junction left unmatched. CDR1 and CDR2 from the germline V gene are SGHTA and FQGNSA. The CDR3 sequence: CASSPRTRTGELFF. CDR3 bases: TGTGCCAGCAGCCCACGGACTAGGACCGGGGAGCTGTTTTTT. Looking up the rest from reference TRBV7-2 and TRBJ2-2 gives the full variable domain: GAGVSQSPSNKVTEKGKDVELRCDPISGHTALYWYRQSLGQGLEFLIYFQGNSAPDKSGLPSDRFSAERTGGSVSTLTIQRTQQEDSAVYLCASSPRTRTGELFFGEGSRLTVL.